The clone carrying this TCR beta chain was observed a handful of times. Its cognate antigen is unknown. TCRdb independently ran MiXCR on the RACE reads; one entry per CDR3 protein. The table records a few hundred thousand distinct CDR3 sequences, around 5.5% of them present only once. Trimming removed 1 base from V and 5 bases from J; junction bases left unmatched: 6. CDR3 length: 15 residues. Germline V lookup: CDR1 DFQATT, CDR2 SNEGSKA (reference sequence). The entry originates in a study of human T cells and chemical hapten exposure. Background on the study: A patient group, mainly female, showed alopecia areata, totalis or universalis. Study observations and caveats: Versus controls, expanded TCRs had significantly more large CDR3 similarity clusters.

The time point was: pre-sensitization, week 0. Treatment indicated: therapeutic diphenylcyclopropenone sensitization with weekly scalp DPC. V is TRBV20-1 and J is TRBJ2-5; 11 bases agree with TRBD1. The TCR comes from a young woman with alopecia areata. Some clones in this sample may be carry-over from other donors' samples. The input for sequencing was whole blood, taken in connection with sensitization to the hapten diphenylcyclopropenone (DPC). CDR3 nucleotide sequence: TGCAGTGCTAGAGGGACAGGGGGCGCGTCTGAGACCCAGTACTTC. Its translation: CSARGTGGASETQYF.